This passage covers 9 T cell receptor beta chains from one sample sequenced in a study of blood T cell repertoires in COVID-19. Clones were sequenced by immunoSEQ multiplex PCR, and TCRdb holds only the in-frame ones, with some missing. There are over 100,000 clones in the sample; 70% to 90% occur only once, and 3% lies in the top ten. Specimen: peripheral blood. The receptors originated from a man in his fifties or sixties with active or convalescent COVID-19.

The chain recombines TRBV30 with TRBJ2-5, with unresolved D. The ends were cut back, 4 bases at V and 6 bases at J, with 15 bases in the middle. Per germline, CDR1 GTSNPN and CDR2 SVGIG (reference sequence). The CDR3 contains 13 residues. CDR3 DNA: TGTGCCTGGAATGTAGGAGCTAGGAAGACCCAGTACTTC. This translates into CAWNVGARKTQYF.

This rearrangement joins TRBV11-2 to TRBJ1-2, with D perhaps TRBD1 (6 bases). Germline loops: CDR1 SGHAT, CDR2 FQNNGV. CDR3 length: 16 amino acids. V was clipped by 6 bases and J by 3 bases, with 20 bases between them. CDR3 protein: CASRPIQGSIDYGYTF. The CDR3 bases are TGTGCCAGCAGACCAATACAGGGTTCGATAGACTATGGCTACACCTTC.

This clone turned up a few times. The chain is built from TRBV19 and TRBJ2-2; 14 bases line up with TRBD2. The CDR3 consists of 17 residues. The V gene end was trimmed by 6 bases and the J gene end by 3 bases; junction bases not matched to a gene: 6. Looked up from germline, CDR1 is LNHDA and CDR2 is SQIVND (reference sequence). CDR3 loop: CASSLGTSGGYTGELFF. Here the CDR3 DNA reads TGTGCCAGTAGCCTCGGGACTAGCGGGGGATACACCGGGGAGCTGTTTTTT. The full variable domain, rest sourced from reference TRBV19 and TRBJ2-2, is DGGITQSPKYLFRKEGQNVTLSCEQNLNHDAMYWYRQDPGQGLRLIYYSQIVNDFQKGDIAEGYSVSREKKESFPLTVTSAQKNPTAFYLCASSLGTSGGYTGELFFGEGSRLTVL.

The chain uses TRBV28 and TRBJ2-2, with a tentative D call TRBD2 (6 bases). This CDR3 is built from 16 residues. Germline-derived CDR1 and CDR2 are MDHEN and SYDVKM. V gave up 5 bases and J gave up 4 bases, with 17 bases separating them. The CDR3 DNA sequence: TGTGCCAGCAGTCCTTATGGAGGGGTGAGCACCGGGGAGCTGTTTTTT. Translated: CASSPYGGVSTGELFF.

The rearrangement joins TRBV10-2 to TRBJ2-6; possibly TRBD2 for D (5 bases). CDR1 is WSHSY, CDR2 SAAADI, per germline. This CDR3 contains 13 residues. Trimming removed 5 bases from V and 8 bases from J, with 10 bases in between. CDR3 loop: CASSKLESNVLTF. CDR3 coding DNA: TGCGCCAGCAGTAAACTAGAGTCCAACGTCCTGACTTTC.

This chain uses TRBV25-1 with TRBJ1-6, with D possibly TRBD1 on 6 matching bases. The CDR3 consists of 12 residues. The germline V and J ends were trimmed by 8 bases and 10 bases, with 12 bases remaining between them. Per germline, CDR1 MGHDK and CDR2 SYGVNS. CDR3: CASSRGESPLHF. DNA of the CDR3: TGTGCCAGCTCCAGGGGCGAATCACCCCTCCACTTT. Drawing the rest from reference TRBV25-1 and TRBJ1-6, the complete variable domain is EADIYQTPRYLVIGTGKKITLECSQTMGHDKMYWYQQDPGMELHLIHYSYGVNSTEKGDLSSESTVSRIRTEHFPLTLESARPSHTSQYLCASSRGESPLHFGNGTRLTVT.

This CDR3 reads CASSSGQGPYEQYF. DNA for the CDR3: TGTGCCAGCAGCTCCGGACAGGGCCCCTACGAGCAGTACTTC. The chain is built from TRBV11-3 and TRBJ2-7; TRBD1 matches 8 bases. Germline trimming cut 4 bases from V and 2 bases from J; bases unmatched to any gene: 4. CDR1 is SGHNT, CDR2 YENEEA, per germline. This CDR3 region has 14 residues.

CDR3 protein: CATSRDNGRETQYF. CDR3 DNA sequence: TGTGCCACCAGCAGAGATAACGGTCGAGAGACCCAGTACTTC. The chain combines TRBV15 with TRBJ2-5; D not resolved. Looked up from germline, CDR1 is LNHNV and CDR2 is YYDKDF (reference sequence). V was clipped by 0 bases and J by 4 bases, with 9 bases between them. The CDR3 consists of 14 residues.

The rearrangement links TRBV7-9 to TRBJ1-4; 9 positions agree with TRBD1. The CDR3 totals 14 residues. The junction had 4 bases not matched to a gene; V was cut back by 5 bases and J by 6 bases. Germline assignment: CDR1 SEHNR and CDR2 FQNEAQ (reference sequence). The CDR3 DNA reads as TGTGCCAGCAGCGTAACAGGGGGCGATGAAAAACTGTTTTTT. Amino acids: CASSVTGGDEKLFF.